This TCR beta chain originates from a study of shared clonotypes between healthy human individuals (dated by TCRdb to about 2020). The study in broad terms: A couple of women and a few men aged 18 to 49 years were included in the cohort. Per donor, leukapheresis produced somewhere between about 0.9 and 9 billion PBMCs. Per donor, three plates each were used for CD4 naive and CD4 memory, two for CD8 naive, and one for CD8 memory. The study deeply sequenced blood TCR repertoires of 5 or 6 healthy adults to estimate repertoire size and the extent of clonotype sharing between individuals. Libraries were prepared and TCR repertoires were sequenced by different laboratories using diverse techniques, in order to increase sequencing depth and limit assay-specific biases.

Using the deep immunoSEQ assay, multiplex PCR amplified TCR CDR3 regions from genomic DNA. For each cell subset, the extracted genomic DNA was distributed evenly across all wells of several immunoSEQ 96-well plates, and each plate served as one replicate. Each replicate PCR for sorted subsets received approximately 200 ng genomic DNA, equal to roughly 33,000 T cell genomes. Purified libraries were measured with a Qubit 3.0 fluorometer, size-checked on a Bioanalyzer 2100, and measured again with the KAPA Library Quantification kit. Every immunoSEQ 96-well plate was sequenced on a dedicated single-read 150-cycle Illumina NextSeq 550 flow cell. Per the original workflow: Because the immunoSEQ output included only junctional sequences and no quality scores, the filtering could not be the same as the filtering used for full-length reads. To assign V/J genes and CDR3, sequences were annotated using PyIR, a Python wrapper for IgBLAST v1.9, with IMGT germline references. Reads were filtered out if the reads had weak V/J assignments (E-value above 1e-6), no CDR3, stop codons, out-of-frame junctions, or ambiguous translated residues. V3J clonotypes were defined as sequences sharing the same inferred V gene, J gene, and CDR3 amino acid sequence. To compute the percentage overlap between repertoires, the number of shared unique clonotypes was divided by the size of the smaller repertoire. Repertoire richness was assessed with RTK rarefaction, the Chao1 estimator, and Recon v2.1 estimates of unobserved clonotypes. Generation probabilities for all TCRbeta clonotypes obtained by the gDNA method from a handful of donors were computed using OLGA. TCRdb took this table from immuneACCESS and kept in-frame rearrangements with V and J called. Such tables lack part of the clones; where checked against another copy, unresolved V genes explain under half of the gap, and the rest is unexplained. V, J and clone size are those of that table, while D and trimming were read from the DNA. Counted in this sample were around 700,000 clones; less than 80% of them appeared once. Of the sample, less than 2% falls within the top ten clones.

Study-level results and caveats: Sharing across a few donors was observed for around 5% of naive CD4, around 3.5% of naive CD8, 2% to 2.5% of memory CD4, and about 0.39% of memory CD8 clonotypes. Only blood was sampled, and tissue TCR repertoires likely differ from those in blood. Higher generation probabilities were observed for clonotypes shared by all four sorted-subset donors than for non-shared clonotypes. Naive subsets generally had larger estimated clonotype richness than memory subsets did. Even with the large sequencing depth, rarefaction of the sorted-subset datasets indicated that sequencing was incomplete. Based on pairwise subsampling, the degree of clonotype sharing among donors was expected to be affected by sequencing depth. The small number of donors limited the genetic and exposure-history diversity represented.

Healthy HIV-negative adults with no recently reported acute infections or vaccinations were included as donors. Only Caucasian adults living in Nashville, Tennessee, USA were represented among the donors. CD4+ T cells were enriched by magnetic negative selection; naive cells were then positively selected on CD45RA, and the negative fraction formed the memory subset. Blood was obtained by leukapheresis, after which PBMCs were separated by Ficoll-Histopaque density gradient centrifugation and cryopreserved in liquid nitrogen vapor phase. Purity and quantity of every magnetically sorted T cell population were checked by analytical flow cytometry. Each sorted fraction had its genomic DNA isolated and then quantified by UV absorbance on a Nanodrop 2000c. A remark on this clone: It has no known antigen specificity. No much larger clonotype is one base removed from it; base qualities were not supplied.

The V end gives up 5 bases and the J end 8 bases, leaving 7 bases in the junction not matched to a gene. The CDR3 sequence holds 13 residues, the cysteine and phenylalanine included. The entry retains the CDR3 DNA only, 39 bases that are in frame from base 1. CDR1 MDHEN and CDR2 SYDVKM are derived from the germline V gene. Sequenced sample: memory CD4+ T cells sorted from blood. The intended sense of this specimen's cell subset or site label: CD45RA-negative fraction. The source of this sequence is a woman younger than 45 in good health. The chain was built from TRBV28 and TRBJ1-2, and 8 junctional nucleotides match TRBD1. CDR3 sequence: CASSPNRGFGYTF. Read as DNA, the sequence is TGTGCCAGCAGTCCCAACAGGGGGTTCGGCTACACCTTC.